Listed below are T cell receptor beta chains from one sample, sequenced in a study of T cells in Graves' hyperthyroidism and ophthalmopathy. TCRdb reanalysed the multiplex PCR reads using MiXCR and keeps one entry per CDR3 protein. The sample shows under 750,000 distinct CDR3 sequences, 18% of them seen only once. The specimen sequenced was blood. These receptors were obtained from a woman in her fifties or sixties with Graves' hyperthyroidism that later progressed to Graves' ophthalmopathy. The conserved cysteine and the conserved F or W are not part of the CDR3 here.

cdr3_aa,v_call,j_call
ASSSQPAGELF,TRBV7-9,TRBJ2-2
ASSLGFLLFYEQY,TRBV7-2,TRBJ2-7
ASSMTLWGGQETQY,TRBV27,TRBJ2-5
ASSRQAGNQPQH,TRBV7-8,TRBJ1-5
ASSPPYGHVYGYT,TRBV11-2,TRBJ1-2
ASTTGQEGYEQY,TRBV6-1,TRBJ2-7
SARDLFRRDTGELF,TRBV20-1,TRBJ2-2
ASSLEGRDQPQH,TRBV5-1,TRBJ1-5
ASSEVRGGTDTQY,TRBV2,TRBJ2-3
ASKPRALEYTDTQY,TRBV2,TRBJ2-3
ASSQDGTGNNEQF,TRBV3-1,TRBJ2-1
AGSIGFANTEAF,TRBV19,TRBJ1-1
ATSRDNQGLPYEQY,TRBV15,TRBJ2-7
SARVPGAIGTDTQY,TRBV20-1,TRBJ2-3
ASRIAGTGRGTGELF,TRBV19,TRBJ2-2
ASSLVYNRKSSYEQY,TRBV11-2,TRBJ2-7
SADPGTSGGLDTQY,TRBV20-1,TRBJ2-3
ASSLWVTASGNTEAF,TRBV5-5,TRBJ1-1
ASSQGQGSYNQPQH,TRBV3-1,TRBJ1-5
SAGGRGDNSPLH,TRBV20-1,TRBJ1-6
ASSSPGRGSEKLF,TRBV5-4,TRBJ1-4
ASSQVRGPGANVLT,TRBV3-1,TRBJ2-6
ASSLGVSDTQY,TRBV7-2,TRBJ2-3
ASDGGQSNYGYT,TRBV12-3/TRBV12-4,TRBJ1-2
ASSLSENTEAF,TRBV12-3/TRBV12-4,TRBJ1-1
ASSNQGGNSPLH,TRBV2,TRBJ1-6
ASSLSGTRDSYYGYT,TRBV5-1,TRBJ1-2
SARAPGLAGARTDTQY,TRBV20-1,TRBJ2-3
SARNRLRY,TRBV20-1,TRBJ2-5
ASSQEEGYEQY,TRBV4-1,TRBJ2-7
ARSRGTSGNTIY,TRBV30,TRBJ1-3
ASSQDGGNQPQH,TRBV4-1,TRBJ1-5
ASSLGVRLSGNEQF,TRBV11-2,TRBJ2-1
ASSVTDLTRLGPTGLADTQY,TRBV9,TRBJ2-3
ASSLAGRLKNYGYT,TRBV12-3/TRBV12-4,TRBJ1-2
ASSSRQRGSSYNEQF,TRBV5-1,TRBJ2-1
ASSFDRGDTIY,TRBV12-3/TRBV12-4,TRBJ1-3
ASSHGGYT,TRBV19,TRBJ1-2
ATSVAGGLYEQF,TRBV24-1,TRBJ2-1
ASSWAPGNYNERF,TRBV5-1,TRBJ2-1
SVRSGTGITDTQY,TRBV29-1,TRBJ2-3
ASRRGQAYNSPLH,TRBV27,TRBJ1-6
SAPKLAGGTDTQY,TRBV20-1,TRBJ2-3
ASSLGGPDRANYGYT,TRBV12-3/TRBV12-4,TRBJ1-2
ASSHRDRLEAF,TRBV3-1,TRBJ1-1
ASSLTGGDTDTQY,TRBV7-7,TRBJ2-3
ATSSGPGAEAF,TRBV15,TRBJ1-1
ASSQDRLRASGNTIY,TRBV3-1,TRBJ1-3
ASSPTSDLPDTQY,TRBV3-1,TRBJ2-3
ASSLVVGAISEQF,TRBV7-8,TRBJ2-1
ASSRDREYGYT,TRBV6-1,TRBJ1-2
ASSLVIWQGADEQY,TRBV11-2,TRBJ2-7
ASSHIGGDTQY,TRBV19,TRBJ2-3
ASSYPGQGPSNQPQH,TRBV6-5,TRBJ1-5
ASSLALGGHYGYT,TRBV7-2,TRBJ1-2
ASSQDPAGGGYNEQF,TRBV4-2,TRBJ2-1
ASSSIGQNSYEQY,TRBV6-5,TRBJ2-7